The 25 T cell receptor beta chains listed next were all sequenced from one sample in a study of monozygotic twins with inflammatory bowel disease. Each CDR3 protein gets one entry in TCRdb, which reprocessed the 5' RACE reads and gives no DNA. This sample carries some 90,000 distinct CDR3 sequences, with about 7.4% going to the ten biggest clones. Sequencing used blood. These receptor sequences come from a human donor with ulcerative colitis or Crohn's disease, or a healthy co-twin of an affected twin (not recorded which).

The gene calls are TRBV7-2 and TRBJ1-5. CDR3 length equals 15 residues. Germline V gene lookup returns CDR1 SGHTA and CDR2 FQGNSA. CDR3 amino acids: CASSLRGSSNQPQHF. The full variable domain, completed using reference TRBV7-2 and TRBJ1-5, is GAGVSQSPSNKVTEKGKDVELRCDPISGHTALYWYRQSLGQGLEFLIYFQGNSAPDKSGLPSDRFSAERTGGSVSTLTIQRTQQEDSAVYLCASSLRGSSNQPQHFGDGTRLSIL.

This chain uses TRBV20-1 with TRBJ2-7; without DNA, the TCRdb call of TRBD1 cannot be checked. The CDR3 sequence is 16 residues long. CDR1 and CDR2 from the germline V gene are DFQATT and SNEGSKA (reference sequence). CDR3: CSARDGGLPRSYEQYF.

The chain couples TRBV5-4 to TRBJ2-7; TCRdb's assignment of TRBD2 cannot be checked, as there is no DNA. The CDR3 is 17 amino acids. Germline CDR1 is SGHNT and CDR2 is YYREEE (reference sequence). The CDR3 loop is CASSRTSGGRSSYEQYF.

The V and J genes are TRBV5-1 and TRBJ2-7; the TCRdb call, TRBD2, lacks DNA for checking. Germline CDR1 and CDR2: SGHRS and YFSETQ. This CDR3 contains 16 residues. The chain's CDR3 is CASSLKSSGGVYEQYF.

The chain is built from TRBV4-1 and TRBJ2-1; TCRdb designates TRBD1, a call that cannot be tested without DNA. The CDR3 loop spans 14 amino acids. Germline values: CDR1 MGHRA, CDR2 YSYEKL. CDR3 region: CASSRAGERNEQFF.

This chain uses TRBV5-1 with TRBJ2-5; the D call of TRBD1 rests on TCRdb alone, since no DNA is present to check it. The CDR3 loop spans 14 amino acids. Germline V CDR1 and CDR2: SGHRS, YFSETQ. The CDR3 here is CASSAGQVGETQYF. The variable domain in full, with the rest retrieved from reference TRBV5-1 and TRBJ2-5, is KAGVTQTPRYLIKTRGQQVTLSCSPISGHRSVSWYQQTPGQGLQFLFEYFSETQRNKGNFPGRFSGRQFSNSRSEMNVSTLELGDSALYLCASSAGQVGETQYFGPGTRLLVL.

J is TRBJ2-2 and V is TRBV9; the D call from TCRdb, TRBD2, cannot be confirmed without DNA. CDR3 size: 14 residues. Germline assignment: CDR1 SGDLS and CDR2 YYNGEE. This CDR3 is CASSRADRTGELFF.

The chain recombines TRBV5-1 with TRBJ2-7; the TRBD2 assignment by TCRdb is unverifiable without DNA. The CDR3 has 16 amino acids. Germline V lookup: CDR1 SGHRS, CDR2 YFSETQ. The CDR3: CASSLEPPGGFYEQYF. Supplemented by reference TRBV5-1 and TRBJ2-7, the full variable domain reads KAGVTQTPRYLIKTRGQQVTLSCSPISGHRSVSWYQQTPGQGLQFLFEYFSETQRNKGNFPGRFSGRQFSNSRSEMNVSTLELGDSALYLCASSLEPPGGFYEQYFGPGTRLTVT.

This rearrangement joins TRBV5-1 to TRBJ1-2; TCRdb proposes TRBD1, but this gene call is untestable without DNA. The germline CDR1 and CDR2 sequences are SGHRS and YFSETQ. This CDR3 is built from 11 residues. CDR3 region: CASRSGGGYTF.

The rearrangement joins TRBV7-2 to TRBJ2-3. Per the germline V gene, CDR1 is SGHTA and CDR2 is FQGNSA. CDR3 length: 14 residues. This chain's CDR3 is CASSLTSSTDTQYF.

The V gene is TRBV7-6, the J gene TRBJ1-2; TCRdb's D call of TRBD1 is untestable without DNA. CDR1 is SGHVS, CDR2 FNYEAQ, per germline. CDR3 length equals 13 residues. The CDR3 loop is CASSPRPRGGYTF.

The chain joins TRBV19 to TRBJ1-3; without DNA, the TCRdb call of TRBD1 cannot be checked. Germline V gene sequence: CDR1 LNHDA, CDR2 SQIVND (reference sequence). The CDR3 has 13 amino acids. The CDR3 here is CASTRGPGNTIYF.

V gene TRBV7-9 combines with J gene TRBJ2-7. This CDR3 has 11 amino acids. Germline assignment: CDR1 SEHNR and CDR2 FQNEAQ (reference sequence). CDR3 loop: CASSLYYEQYF.

The CDR3 protein is CASSLTGVTPNTEAFF. This chain connects TRBV5-1 to TRBJ1-1; no DNA is available, so the TRBD1 call from TCRdb remains unchecked. The CDR3 runs 16 residues. Germline V lookup: CDR1 SGHRS, CDR2 YFSETQ. The full variable domain, rest sourced from reference TRBV5-1 and TRBJ1-1, is KAGVTQTPRYLIKTRGQQVTLSCSPISGHRSVSWYQQTPGQGLQFLFEYFSETQRNKGNFPGRFSGRQFSNSRSEMNVSTLELGDSALYLCASSLTGVTPNTEAFFGQGTRLTVV.

CDR3 loop: CASSRSRSGEGYTF. The chain carries TRBV19 and TRBJ1-2; as DNA is missing, the TRBD1 call by TCRdb cannot be tested. The CDR3 totals 14 residues. Germline CDR1 is LNHDA and CDR2 is SQIVND (reference sequence). The full variable domain, completed using reference TRBV19 and TRBJ1-2, is DGGITQSPKYLFRKEGQNVTLSCEQNLNHDAMYWYRQDPGQGLRLIYYSQIVNDFQKGDIAEGYSVSREKKESFPLTVTSAQKNPTAFYLCASSRSRSGEGYTFGSGTRLTVV.

V is TRBV11-1 and J is TRBJ2-2; the TCRdb call, TRBD1, lacks DNA for checking. The CDR3 loop spans 19 amino acids. Germline assignment: CDR1 SGHAT and CDR2 FQDESV (reference sequence). The CDR3 region is CASSPQESDRGQDTGELFF. Full variable domain (remainder filled in from reference TRBV11-1 and TRBJ2-2): EAEVAQSPRYKITEKSQAVAFWCDPISGHATLYWYRQILGQGPELLVQFQDESVVDDSQLPKDRFSAERLKGVDSTLKIQPAELGDSAMYLCASSPQESDRGQDTGELFFGEGSRLTVL.

V gene TRBV11-2 combines with J gene TRBJ2-5; the TCRdb D gene call, TRBD1, has no DNA to confirm it. Germline CDR1 SGHAT, CDR2 FQNNGV. This CDR3 is 17 amino acids long. The CDR3 loop reads CASSTHPRGTLKETQYF. Filled out from reference TRBV11-2 and TRBJ2-5, the complete variable domain reads EAGVAQSPRYKIIEKRQSVAFWCNPISGHATLYWYQQILGQGPKLLIQFQNNGVVDDSQLPKDRFSAERLKGVDSTLKIQPAKLEDSAVYLCASSTHPRGTLKETQYFGPGTRLLVL.

The J gene is TRBJ2-3, the V gene TRBV20-1; no DNA is available, so the TRBD2 call from TCRdb remains unchecked. The germline CDR1 and CDR2 sequences are DFQATT and SNEGSKA (reference sequence). The CDR3 is 13 residues long. CDR3 sequence: CSRLAGFTDTQYF.

The CDR3 loop reads CASSTRRYEQYF. The V call is TRBV6-6, the J call TRBJ2-7; TCRdb calls TRBD1, which cannot be checked without DNA. Germline lookup yields CDR1 MNHNY and CDR2 SVGAGI (reference sequence). The CDR3 sequence is 12 residues long.

The CDR3 here is CASSRSPGDAEAFF. This chain links TRBV6-4 with TRBJ1-1; TCRdb's D gene call, TRBD1, goes unchecked for lack of DNA. CDR3 length equals 14 residues. The germline gives CDR1 MRHNA, CDR2 SNTAGT.

The chain employs TRBV19 and TRBJ2-3; the D call from TCRdb, TRBD2, cannot be confirmed without DNA. Germline assignment: CDR1 LNHDA and CDR2 SQIVND (reference sequence). The CDR3 contains 14 residues. CDR3 amino acids: CASSTTTTTDTQYF.

CDR3 region: CASSAQGTSTEAFF. The chain joins TRBV9 to TRBJ1-1; TCRdb lists TRBD1, though no DNA is available to test this call. Germline CDR1 reads SGDLS; CDR2 reads YYNGEE. CDR3 length equals 14 residues.

The chain carries TRBV18 and TRBJ1-1. The CDR3 has 14 amino acids. The germline V gene encodes CDR1 KGHSH and CDR2 LQKENI. CDR3 loop: CASSLGIQNTEAFF.

The chain joins TRBV27 to TRBJ1-4; TCRdb calls TRBD1, which cannot be checked without DNA. The germline V gene has CDR1 MNHEY and CDR2 SMNVEV (reference sequence). The CDR3 totals 15 residues. The CDR3 loop reads CASSPRTGKVEKLFF.

This chain uses TRBV7-9 with TRBJ2-1; TCRdb's D gene call, TRBD1, goes unchecked for lack of DNA. Germline V gives CDR1 SEHNR, CDR2 FQNEAQ (reference sequence). The length of the CDR3 is 15 residues. This CDR3 reads CASSLGQGYGNEQFF.